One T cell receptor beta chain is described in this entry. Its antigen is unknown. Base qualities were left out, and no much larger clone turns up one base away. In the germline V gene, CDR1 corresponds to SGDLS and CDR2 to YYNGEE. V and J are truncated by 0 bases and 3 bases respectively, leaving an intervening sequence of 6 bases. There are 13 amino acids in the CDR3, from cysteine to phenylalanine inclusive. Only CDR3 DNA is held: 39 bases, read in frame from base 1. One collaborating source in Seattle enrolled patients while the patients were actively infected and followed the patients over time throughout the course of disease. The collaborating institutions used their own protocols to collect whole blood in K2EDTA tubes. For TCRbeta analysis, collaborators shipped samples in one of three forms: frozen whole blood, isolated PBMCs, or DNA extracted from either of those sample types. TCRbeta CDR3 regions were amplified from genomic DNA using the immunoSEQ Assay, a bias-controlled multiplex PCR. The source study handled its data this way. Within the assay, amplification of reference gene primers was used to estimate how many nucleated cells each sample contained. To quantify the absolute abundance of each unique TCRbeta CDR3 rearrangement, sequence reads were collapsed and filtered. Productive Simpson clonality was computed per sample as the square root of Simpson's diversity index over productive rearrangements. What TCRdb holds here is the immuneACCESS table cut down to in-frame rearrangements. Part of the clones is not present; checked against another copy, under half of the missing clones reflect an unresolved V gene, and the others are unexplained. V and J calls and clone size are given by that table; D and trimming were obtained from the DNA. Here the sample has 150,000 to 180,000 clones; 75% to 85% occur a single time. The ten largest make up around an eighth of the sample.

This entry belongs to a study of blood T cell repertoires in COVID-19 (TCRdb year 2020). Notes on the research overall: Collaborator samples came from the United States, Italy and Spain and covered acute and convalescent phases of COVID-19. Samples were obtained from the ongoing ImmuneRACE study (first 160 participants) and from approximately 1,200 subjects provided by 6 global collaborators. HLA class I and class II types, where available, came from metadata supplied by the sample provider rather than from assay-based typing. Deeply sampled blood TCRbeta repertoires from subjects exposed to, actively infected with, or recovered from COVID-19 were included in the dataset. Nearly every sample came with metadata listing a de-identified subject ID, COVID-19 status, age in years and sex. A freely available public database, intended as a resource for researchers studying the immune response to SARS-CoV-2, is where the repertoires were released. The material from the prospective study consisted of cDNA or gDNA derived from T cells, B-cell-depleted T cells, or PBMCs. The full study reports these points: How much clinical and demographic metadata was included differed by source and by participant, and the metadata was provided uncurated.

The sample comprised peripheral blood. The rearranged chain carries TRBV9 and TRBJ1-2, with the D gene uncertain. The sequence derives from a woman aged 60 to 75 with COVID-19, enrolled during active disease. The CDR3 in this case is CASSVGEDYGYTF. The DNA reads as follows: TGTGCCAGCAGCGTAGGGGAGGACTATGGCTACACCTTC.